This T cell receptor (beta chain) came from a study of control samples from healthy donors and cancer patients. TCRdb keeps only in-frame clones here, not all; method: immunoSEQ multiplex PCR. The table lists 390,000 or so clones, 75% to 95% of them singletons, with 5% to 8% in the top ten. V shed 1 base, J shed 4 bases, and the junction held 0 bases outside the gene matches. Germline values: CDR1 LNHNV, CDR2 YYDKDF (reference sequence). The CDR3 is 14 residues long. The V call is TRBV15, the J call TRBJ1-5, with TRBD1 matching 8 bases. Input material: PBMCs. The receptor's source is a man aged 35 to 55 with head and neck cancer. The CDR3 loop is CATSRGQGNQPQHF. The CDR3 DNA reads TGTGCCACCAGCAGAGGACAGGGGAATCAGCCCCAGCATTTT.